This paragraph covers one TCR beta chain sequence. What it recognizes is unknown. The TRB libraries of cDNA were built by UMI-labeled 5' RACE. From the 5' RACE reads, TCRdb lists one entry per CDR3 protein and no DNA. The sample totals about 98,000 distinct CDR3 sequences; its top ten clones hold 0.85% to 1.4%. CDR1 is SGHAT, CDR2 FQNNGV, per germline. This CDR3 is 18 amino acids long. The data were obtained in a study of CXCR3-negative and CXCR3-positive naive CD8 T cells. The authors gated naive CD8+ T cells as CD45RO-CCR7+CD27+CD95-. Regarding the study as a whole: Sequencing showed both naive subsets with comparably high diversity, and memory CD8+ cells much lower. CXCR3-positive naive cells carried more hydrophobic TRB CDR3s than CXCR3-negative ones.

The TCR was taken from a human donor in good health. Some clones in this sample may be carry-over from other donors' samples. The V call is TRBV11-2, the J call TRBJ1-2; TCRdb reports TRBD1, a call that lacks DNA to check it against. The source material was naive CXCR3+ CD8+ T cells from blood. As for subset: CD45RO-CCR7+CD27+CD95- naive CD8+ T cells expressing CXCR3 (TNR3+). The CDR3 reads CASSLDAPGQGRDYGYTF.